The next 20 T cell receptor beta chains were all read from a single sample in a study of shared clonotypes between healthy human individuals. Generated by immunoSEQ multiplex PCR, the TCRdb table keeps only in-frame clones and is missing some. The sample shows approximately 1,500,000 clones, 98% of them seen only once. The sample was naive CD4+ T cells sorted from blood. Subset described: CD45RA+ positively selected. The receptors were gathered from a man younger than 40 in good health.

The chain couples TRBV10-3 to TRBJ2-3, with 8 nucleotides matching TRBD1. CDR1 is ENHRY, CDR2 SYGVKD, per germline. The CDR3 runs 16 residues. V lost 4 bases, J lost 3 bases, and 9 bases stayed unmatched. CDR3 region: CAISVQQGVRTDTQYF. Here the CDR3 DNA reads TGTGCCATCAGTGTCCAACAGGGGGTTCGGACAGATACGCAGTATTTT.

As DNA, the CDR3 is TGTGCCAGCAGCTTAAGGCTAACTGTGCCCTACAATGAGCAGTTCTTC. It yields the protein CASSLRLTVPYNEQFF. The rearrangement links TRBV7-6 to TRBJ2-1, with unresolved D. The length of the CDR3 is 16 residues. Trimming left V 2 bases short and J 2 bases short, with 13 bases between. Per the germline V gene, CDR1 is SGHVS and CDR2 is FNYEAQ.

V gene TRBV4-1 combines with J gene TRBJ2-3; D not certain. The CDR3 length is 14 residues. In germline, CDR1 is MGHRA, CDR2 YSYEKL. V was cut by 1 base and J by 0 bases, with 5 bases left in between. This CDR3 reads CASSQVGSTDTQYF. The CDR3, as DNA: TGCGCCAGCAGCCAAGTTGGCAGCACAGATACGCAGTATTTT.

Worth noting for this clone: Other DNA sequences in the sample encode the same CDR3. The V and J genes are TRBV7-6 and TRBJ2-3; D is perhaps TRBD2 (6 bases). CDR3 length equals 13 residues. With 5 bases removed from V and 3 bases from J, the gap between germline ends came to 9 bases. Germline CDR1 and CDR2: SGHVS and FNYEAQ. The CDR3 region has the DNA TGTGCCAGCAGCCTAGGGAGGACAGATACGCAGTATTTT. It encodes CASSLGRTDTQYF.

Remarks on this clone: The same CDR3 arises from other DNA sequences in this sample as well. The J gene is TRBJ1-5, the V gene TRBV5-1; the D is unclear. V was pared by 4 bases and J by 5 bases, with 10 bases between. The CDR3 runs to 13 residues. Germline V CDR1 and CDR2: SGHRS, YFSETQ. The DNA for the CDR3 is TGCGCCAGCAGCCTGGCCGGAGATCAGCCCCAGCATTTT. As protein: CASSLAGDQPQHF.

CDR3 bases: TGCGCCAGCAGCTGGGACGGCCGCTCCTACAATGAGCAGTTCTTC. Translated, it gives CASSWDGRSYNEQFF. This chain links TRBV5-1 with TRBJ2-1, with D perhaps TRBD1 or TRBD2 (5 bases each). This CDR3 has 15 amino acids. V lost 3 bases and J lost 0, with 10 bases in between. Germline V CDR1 and CDR2: SGHRS, YFSETQ.

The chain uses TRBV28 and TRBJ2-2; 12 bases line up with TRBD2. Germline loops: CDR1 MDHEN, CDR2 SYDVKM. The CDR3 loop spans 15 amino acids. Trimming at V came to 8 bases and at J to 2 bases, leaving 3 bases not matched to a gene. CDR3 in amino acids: CASGLAGTNTGELFF. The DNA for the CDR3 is TGTGCCAGCGGACTAGCGGGAACAAACACCGGGGAGCTGTTTTTT.

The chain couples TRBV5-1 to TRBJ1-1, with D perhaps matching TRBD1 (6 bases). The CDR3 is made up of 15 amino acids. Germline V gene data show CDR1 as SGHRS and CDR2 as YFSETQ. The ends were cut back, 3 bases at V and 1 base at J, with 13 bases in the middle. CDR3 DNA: TGCGCCAGCAGCTGGGGGCTAAATGGGAACACTGAAGCTTTCTTT. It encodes CASSWGLNGNTEAFF. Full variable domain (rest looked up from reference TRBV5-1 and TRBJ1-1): KAGVTQTPRYLIKTRGQQVTLSCSPISGHRSVSWYQQTPGQGLQFLFEYFSETQRNKGNFPGRFSGRQFSNSRSEMNVSTLELGDSALYLCASSWGLNGNTEAFFGQGTRLTVV.

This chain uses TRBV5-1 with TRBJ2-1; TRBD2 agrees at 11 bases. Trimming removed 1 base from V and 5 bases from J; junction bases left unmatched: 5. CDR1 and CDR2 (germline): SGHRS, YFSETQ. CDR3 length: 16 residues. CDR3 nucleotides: TGCGCCAGCAGCTTGACTAGCGGGAGTGGTAACAATGAGCAGTTCTTC. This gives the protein CASSLTSGSGNNEQFF. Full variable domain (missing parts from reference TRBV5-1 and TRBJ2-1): KAGVTQTPRYLIKTRGQQVTLSCSPISGHRSVSWYQQTPGQGLQFLFEYFSETQRNKGNFPGRFSGRQFSNSRSEMNVSTLELGDSALYLCASSLTSGSGNNEQFFGPGTRLTVL.

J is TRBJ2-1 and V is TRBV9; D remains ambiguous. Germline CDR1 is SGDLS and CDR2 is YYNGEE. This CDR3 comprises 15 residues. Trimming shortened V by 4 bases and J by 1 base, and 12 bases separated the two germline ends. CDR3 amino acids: CASSLGKNSYNEQFF. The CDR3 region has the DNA TGTGCCAGCAGCCTGGGTAAGAATTCCTACAATGAGCAGTTCTTC.

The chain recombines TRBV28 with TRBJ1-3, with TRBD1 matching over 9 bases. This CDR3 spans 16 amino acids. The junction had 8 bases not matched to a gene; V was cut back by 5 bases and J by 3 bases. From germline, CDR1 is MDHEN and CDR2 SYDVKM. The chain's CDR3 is CASSLLGTGYGNTIYF. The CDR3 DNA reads TGTGCCAGCAGTCTCTTAGGGACAGGGTATGGAAACACCATATATTTT.

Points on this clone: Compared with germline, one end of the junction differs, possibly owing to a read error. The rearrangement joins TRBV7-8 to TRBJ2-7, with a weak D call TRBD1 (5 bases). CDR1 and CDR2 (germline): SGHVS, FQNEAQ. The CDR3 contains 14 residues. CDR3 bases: TGTGCCAGCAGCGATAGTAGGGGCGTCCGCAACTCAAACTTC. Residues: CASSDSRGVRNSNF.

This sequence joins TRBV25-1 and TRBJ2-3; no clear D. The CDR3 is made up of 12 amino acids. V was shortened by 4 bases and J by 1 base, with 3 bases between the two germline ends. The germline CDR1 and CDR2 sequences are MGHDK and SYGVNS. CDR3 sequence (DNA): TGTGCCAGCAGTGTGGGCACAGATACGCAGTATTTT. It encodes CASSVGTDTQYF. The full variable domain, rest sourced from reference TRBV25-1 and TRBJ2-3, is EADIYQTPRYLVIGTGKKITLECSQTMGHDKMYWYQQDPGMELHLIHYSYGVNSTEKGDLSSESTVSRIRTEHFPLTLESARPSHTSQYLCASSVGTDTQYFGPGTRLTVL.

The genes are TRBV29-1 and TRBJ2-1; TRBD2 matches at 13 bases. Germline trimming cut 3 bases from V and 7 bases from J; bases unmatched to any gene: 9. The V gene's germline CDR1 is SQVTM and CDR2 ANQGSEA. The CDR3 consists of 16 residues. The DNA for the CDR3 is TGCAGCGTTGATGACATAACTAGCGGGAGGGGTAATGAGCAGTTCTTC. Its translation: CSVDDITSGRGNEQFF.

CDR3 residues: CASSRRDNYEQYF. CDR3 bases: TGTGCCAGCAGCCGCCGGGACAACTACGAGCAGTACTTC. The gene calls are TRBV7-2 and TRBJ2-7; a possible D gene is TRBD1 (6 bases). V dropped 5 bases and J dropped 3 bases, with 11 bases sitting between them. From germline, CDR1 is SGHTA and CDR2 FQGNSA. The CDR3 is 13 amino acids.

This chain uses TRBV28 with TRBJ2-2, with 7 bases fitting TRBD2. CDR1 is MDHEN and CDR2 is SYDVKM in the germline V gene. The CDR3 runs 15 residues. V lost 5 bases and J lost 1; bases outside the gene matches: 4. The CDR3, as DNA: TGTGCCAGCAGTGCCGGGACTATGAACACCGGGGAGCTGTTTTTT. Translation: CASSAGTMNTGELFF.

The CDR3 reads CASSSRGLRGNTIYF. DNA for the CDR3: TGTGCCAGCAGTTCCCGGGGATTAAGAGGAAACACCATATATTTT. The rearrangement joins TRBV7-9 to TRBJ1-3; D gene uncertain. V lost 6 bases and J 4 bases, leaving 16 bases between the germline ends. CDR3 size: 15 residues. Per the germline V gene, CDR1 is SEHNR and CDR2 is FQNEAQ (reference sequence).

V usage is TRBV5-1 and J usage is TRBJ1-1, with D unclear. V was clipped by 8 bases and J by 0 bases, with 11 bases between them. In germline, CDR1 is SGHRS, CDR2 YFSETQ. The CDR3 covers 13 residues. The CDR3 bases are TGCGCCAGTGCGTTTCAGGTGAACACTGAAGCTTTCTTT. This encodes CASAFQVNTEAFF.

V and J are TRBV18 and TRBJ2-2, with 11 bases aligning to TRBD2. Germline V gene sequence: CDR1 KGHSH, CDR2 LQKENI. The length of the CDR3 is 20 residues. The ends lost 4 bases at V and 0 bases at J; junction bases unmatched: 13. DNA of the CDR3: TGTGCCAGCTCACTCCGACTAGCGGGAACACGTAAAACGAACACCGGGGAGCTGTTTTTT. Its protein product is CASSLRLAGTRKTNTGELFF.

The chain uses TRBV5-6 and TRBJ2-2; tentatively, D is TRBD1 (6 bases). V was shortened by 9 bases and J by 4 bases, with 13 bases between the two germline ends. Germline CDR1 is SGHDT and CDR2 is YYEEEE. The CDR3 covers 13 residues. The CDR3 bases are TGTGCCACACGGAACAGGGTCACCGGGGAGCTGTTTTTT. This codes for CATRNRVTGELFF.